These 18 T cell receptor beta chains came from one sample sequenced in a study of early T cells in non-severe SARS-CoV-2 infection. TCRdb ran MiXCR on the 5' RACE reads and lists one entry per CDR3 protein. The table includes around 57,000 distinct CDR3 sequences, under 15% detected once. The sample consisted of whole blood. Source of these receptors: an adult who was a healthcare worker with PCR-confirmed SARS-CoV-2 infection or an uninfected control (not recorded which).

This clonotype was found many times. The V call is TRBV29-1, the J call TRBJ1-1; no clear D. Germline-derived CDR1 and CDR2 are SQVTM and ANQGSEA. V lost 6 bases and J lost 4, with 9 bases in between. This CDR3 comprises 11 residues. Here the CDR3 DNA reads TGCAGCGTCAAGTCCCTCACTGAAGCTTTCTTT. This translates into CSVKSLTEAFF.

This clonotype was seen more than once but under ten times. V is TRBV18 and J is TRBJ2-6, with 7 bases matching TRBD1. The CDR3 consists of 18 residues. Losses at the gene ends were 0 bases for V and 3 bases for J; bases not matched to a gene: 8. Germline V lookup: CDR1 KGHSH, CDR2 LQKENI. The CDR3 region has the DNA TGTGCCAGCTCACCACCCCCGACAGGGAGACGTGGGGCCAACGTCCTGACTTTC. Protein sequence: CASSPPPTGRRGANVLTF.

At least ten counts were recorded for this clonotype. This sequence joins TRBV12-3 or TRBV12-4 and TRBJ2-3, with D possibly being TRBD1 (5 bases). Trimming removed 3 bases from V and 2 bases from J, with 6 bases in between. The CDR3 runs to 13 residues. The CDR3 here is CASSFRDTDTQYF. CDR3 sequence (DNA): TGTGCCAGCAGTTTCAGGGACACAGATACGCAGTATTTT.

The J gene is TRBJ2-2, the V gene TRBV28; 8 bases are shared with TRBD1. After removal of 1 base from V and 9 bases from J, the junction contained 13 bases not matched to a gene. Per germline, CDR1 MDHEN and CDR2 SYDVKM. The CDR3 has 17 amino acids. In DNA, the CDR3 is TGTGCCAGCAGTTTATCACCGGCCGGACAGGGCGGGTGGGAGCTGTTTTTT. The encoded protein is CASSLSPAGQGGWELFF. Using reference TRBV28 and TRBJ2-2 for the parts outside the CDR3, the full variable domain is DVKVTQSSRYLVKRTGEKVFLECVQDMDHENMFWYRQDPGLGLRLIYFSYDVKMKEKGDIPEGYSVSREKKERFSLILESASTNQTSMYLCASSLSPAGQGGWELFFGEGSRLTVL.

This chain uses TRBV5-3 with TRBJ1-1; 7 bases align to TRBD1. TRBV5-3 counts as an open reading frame of uncertain function. The CDR3 has 13 residues. The ends lost 1 base at V and 4 bases at J; junction bases unmatched: 1. CDR3 protein: CARSLRTGTEAFF. The CDR3 DNA sequence: TGTGCCAGAAGCTTGAGGACAGGCACTGAAGCTTTCTTT.

V gene TRBV4-3 combines with J gene TRBJ2-7; no clear D. The CDR3 is 15 amino acids. Deletions cut 1 base from V and 5 bases from J, with 15 bases between. The germline V gene encodes CDR1 LGHNA and CDR2 YSLEER. The DNA of the CDR3 is TGCGCCAGCAGCCAAGGGCTGGTAACAGCGAACGAGCAGTACTTC. Translation: CASSQGLVTANEQYF.

This clonotype was observed a few times. The rearrangement joins TRBV29-1 to TRBJ1-2; D not certain. V lost 6 bases to trimming and J lost 10 bases, with 15 bases between them. This CDR3 comprises 11 residues. Germline-derived CDR1 and CDR2 are SQVTM and ANQGSEA. CDR3 in DNA: TGCAGCGTCTTAGTGTCGACCGACTACACCTTC. Translation: CSVLVSTDYTF.

To note about this clonotype: Just one base apart from a much larger clone, this may be a read error. The genes are TRBV6-1 and TRBJ2-1, with 7 positions matching TRBD2. There are 17 residues in the CDR3. CDR1 is MNHNS, CDR2 SASEGT, per germline. V lost 1 base to trimming and J lost 7 bases; unmatched junction nucleotides: 13. Here the CDR3 DNA reads TGTGCCAGCAGTGAAGAATGGCGCGTTAGCGGGTTGAATGAGCAGTTCTTC. Translating gives CASSEEWRVSGLNEQFF.

The chain joins TRBV5-1 to TRBJ2-5, with D tentatively TRBD1 (5 bases). The CDR3 totals 14 residues. The germline V and J ends were trimmed by 3 bases and 2 bases, with 11 bases remaining between them. CDR1 is SGHRS and CDR2 is YFSETQ in the germline V gene. CDR3 loop: CASSSTATQETQYF. Written as DNA, the CDR3 is TGCGCCAGCAGCTCGACAGCCACTCAAGAGACCCAGTACTTC.

This clonotype was recorded at least ten times. The rearrangement joins TRBV20-1 to TRBJ1-1; D call uncertain. The germline V and J ends were trimmed by 2 bases and 3 bases, with 7 bases remaining between them. CDR1 is DFQATT, CDR2 SNEGSKA, per germline (reference sequence). The CDR3 contains 12 residues. Written as DNA, the CDR3 is TGCAGTGCTAGAACCATCGACACTGAAGCTTTCTTT. Residues: CSARTIDTEAFF.

This clonotype was detected ten times or more. The gene calls are TRBV12-3 or TRBV12-4 and TRBJ2-1, with D hard to call. V shed 5 bases and J shed 7 bases, with 12 bases lying between them. This CDR3 has 13 residues. The CDR3 DNA sequence: TGTGCCAGCAGTATCTTGGCCCGGAATGAGCAGTTCTTC. Translation gives CASSILARNEQFF.

This clonotype has just a few counts. The rearrangement uses TRBV11-2 and TRBJ2-1; D is unresolved. V was shortened by 4 bases and J by 5 bases, with 12 bases between the two germline ends. There are 14 residues in the CDR3. Germline CDR1 is SGHAT and CDR2 is FQNNGV. The CDR3 DNA reads as TGTGCCAGCAGCTCGTCGAGAGGAGACAATGAGCAGTTCTTC. Encoded protein: CASSSSRGDNEQFF.

The rearrangement links TRBV28 to TRBJ1-1; D ambiguous. V was clipped by 6 bases and J by 0 bases, with 8 bases between them. In germline, CDR1 is MDHEN, CDR2 SYDVKM. The CDR3 has 13 amino acids. CDR3 coding DNA: TGTGCCAGCAGGATGTCAGTGAACACTGAAGCTTTCTTT. It specifies CASRMSVNTEAFF. The whole variable domain, filled in from reference TRBV28 and TRBJ1-1, reads DVKVTQSSRYLVKRTGEKVFLECVQDMDHENMFWYRQDPGLGLRLIYFSYDVKMKEKGDIPEGYSVSREKKERFSLILESASTNQTSMYLCASRMSVNTEAFFGQGTRLTVV.

This clonotype showed up just a few times. The gene calls are TRBV12-5 and TRBJ1-1, with D uncertain. The V end was cut by 0 bases, the J end by 4 bases, with 9 bases between. The germline V gene has CDR1 LGHNT and CDR2 FRNRAP. The CDR3 loop spans 14 amino acids. This CDR3 reads CASGLVGIVTEAFF. The CDR3 region has the DNA TGTGCTAGTGGTTTGGTAGGGATAGTCACTGAAGCTTTCTTT.

The V and J genes are TRBV18 and TRBJ2-1; 7 bases align to TRBD1. CDR3 size: 14 residues. The germline V gene has CDR1 KGHSH and CDR2 LQKENI. Unmatched junction bases numbered 5, after V lost 4 bases and J lost 5 bases. CDR3 nucleotides: TGTGCCAGCTCACGAGGACAGGTTCACAATGAGCAGTTCTTC. Protein sequence: CASSRGQVHNEQFF.

There are many counts of this clonotype. This chain links TRBV7-2 with TRBJ1-5; no firm D call. Per the germline V gene, CDR1 is SGHTA and CDR2 is FQGNSA. Trimming took off 1 base at V and 6 bases at J, with 13 bases between the two ends. This CDR3 has 15 residues. CDR3 protein: CASSLEAGPTQPQHF. The CDR3 nucleotides are TGTGCCAGCAGCTTAGAGGCCGGACCCACTCAGCCCCAGCATTTT.

About this clonotype: A much larger clonotype is one base distant, so this may be a read error. The chain recombines TRBV20-1 with TRBJ1-2; 9 nucleotides align to TRBD1. The CDR3 runs to 14 residues. J lost 1 base, V lost 7 bases, and 7 bases had no gene match. Per germline, CDR1 DFQATT and CDR2 SNEGSKA (reference sequence). The CDR3 loop is CSVGTGIHNYGYTF. In nucleotides, the CDR3 is TGCAGTGTCGGGACAGGGATTCATAACTATGGCTACACCTTC.

This clonotype was counted at least ten times. This chain uses TRBV2 with TRBJ2-1, with D maybe TRBD2 (6 bases). V gave up 6 bases and J gave up 8 bases, with 17 bases separating them. The CDR3 is made up of 14 amino acids. Germline lookup yields CDR1 SNHLY and CDR2 FYNNEI. In DNA, the CDR3 is TGTGCCAGCAGCGGGGGACTCCTGCCCTATGAGCAGTTCTTC. Its translation: CASSGGLLPYEQFF.